This T cell receptor beta chain is from a study of metastatic and nonmetastatic thyroid tumors (TCRdb year 2020). Notes on the research overall: For patients with malignant and with benign thyroid disease, the researchers compared repertoires between peripheral blood samples and tumor or nodule tissue samples.

No treatment had been received by any patient before thyroid surgery. Using T-cell receptor beta sequencing, the study looked back at clinical samples from patients collected from the early 2010s to the late 2010s. The library was built by means of PCR. The sequencer was an Illumina HiSeq 4000. High-throughput sequencing was used to profile the TCR beta-chain CDR3 region of each patient. The authors processed their data as follows. The researchers built a classifier to tell apart papillary thyroid cancer patients with distant metastasis, based on CDR3 differences among clinicopathological groups. The Shannon index was used to assess repertoire diversity, and the Morisita-Horn index was used to assess tumor-blood repertoire similarity. TCRdb's own reprocessing of the public reads used fastp at Q25 and MiXCR and kept productive beta chains. Here the V and J calls rest on TCRdb's processing, not on the authors' analysis. In this sample the table shows roughly 70,000 clones, more than 15% of which occur a single time. The top ten clonotypes cover more than 10% of the sample.

The CDR3 measures 14 amino acids from cysteine to phenylalanine. This entry keeps only the CDR3 DNA: 42 bases, framed from base 1. The germline V gene specifies SGHAT as CDR1 and FQNNGV as CDR2. Unmatched junction bases come to 7, with V trimmed by 1 base and J by 7 bases. Results and caveats for the whole study, not just this receptor: In both blood and tumor samples, TCR beta diversity was reported to be significantly higher in malignant tumors than in benign nodules.

As for this clone: Its cognate antigen has yet to be identified. Base qualities are not at hand, and no much larger clone is one base apart.

The source material was blood. The sequence was collected from a female donor with papillary thyroid cancer or a benign thyroid nodule (not recorded which). Some clones in this sample may be carry-over from other donors' samples. This receptor chain uses TRBV11-2 and TRBJ2-7, with 7 junctional bases fitting TRBD2. The CDR3 here reads CASSLVGGNSEQYF. Here is the DNA: TGTGCCAGCAGCTTAGTGGGAGGGAACAGTGAGCAGTACTTC. Here the CDR3 is joined to the reference TRBV11-2 and TRBJ2-7 genes, and the full variable domain is: EAGVAQSPRYKIIEKRQSVAFWCNPISGHATLYWYQQILGQGPKLLIQFQNNGVVDDSQLPKDRFSAERLKGVDSTLKIQPAKLEDSAVYLCASSLVGGNSEQYFGPGTRLTVT.